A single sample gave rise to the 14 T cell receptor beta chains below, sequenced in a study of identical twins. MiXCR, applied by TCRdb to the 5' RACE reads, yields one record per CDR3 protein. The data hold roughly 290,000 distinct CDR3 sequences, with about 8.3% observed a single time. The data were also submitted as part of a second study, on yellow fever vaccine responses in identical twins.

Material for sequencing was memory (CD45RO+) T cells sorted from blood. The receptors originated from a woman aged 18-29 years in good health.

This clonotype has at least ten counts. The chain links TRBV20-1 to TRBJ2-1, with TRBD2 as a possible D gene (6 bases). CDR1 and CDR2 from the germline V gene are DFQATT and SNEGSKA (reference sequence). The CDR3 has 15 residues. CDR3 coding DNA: TGCGGGGGTCAGGTTGGGCTAGCGCTTTGGAATGAGCAGTTCTTC. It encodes CGGQVGLALWNEQFF.

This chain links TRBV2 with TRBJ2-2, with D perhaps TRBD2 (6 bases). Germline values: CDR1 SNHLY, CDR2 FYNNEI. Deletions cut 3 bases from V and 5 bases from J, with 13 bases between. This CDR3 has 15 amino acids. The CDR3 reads CASSDGGVWTGELFF. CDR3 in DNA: TGTGCCAGCAGTGACGGGGGAGTTTGGACCGGGGAGCTGTTTTTT. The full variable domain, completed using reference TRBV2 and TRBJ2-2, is EPEVTQTPSHQVTQMGQEVILRCVPISNHLYFYWYRQILGQKVEFLVSFYNNEISEKSEIFDDQFSVERPDGSNFTLKIRSTKLEDSAMYFCASSDGGVWTGELFFGEGSRLTVL.

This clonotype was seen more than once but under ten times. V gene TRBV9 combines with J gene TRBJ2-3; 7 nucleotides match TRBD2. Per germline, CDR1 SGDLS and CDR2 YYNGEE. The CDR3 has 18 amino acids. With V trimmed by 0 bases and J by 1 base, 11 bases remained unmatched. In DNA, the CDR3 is TGTGCCAGCAGCGTAGGAGCGGGGAGCTCCCCGGGCACAGATACGCAGTATTTT. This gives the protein CASSVGAGSSPGTDTQYF.

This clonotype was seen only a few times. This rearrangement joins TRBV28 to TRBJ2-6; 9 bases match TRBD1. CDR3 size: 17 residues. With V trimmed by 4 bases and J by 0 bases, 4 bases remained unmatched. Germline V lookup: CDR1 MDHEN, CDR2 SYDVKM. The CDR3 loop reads CASSSGTGFSGANVLTF. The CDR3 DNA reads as TGTGCCAGCAGTTCCGGGACAGGGTTCTCTGGGGCCAACGTCCTGACTTTC.

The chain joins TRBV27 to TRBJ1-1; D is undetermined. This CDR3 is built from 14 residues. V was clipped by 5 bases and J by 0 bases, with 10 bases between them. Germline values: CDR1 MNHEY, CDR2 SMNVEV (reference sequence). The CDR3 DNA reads TGTGCCAGCAGTCGGGCCCGCATGAACACTGAAGCTTTCTTT. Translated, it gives CASSRARMNTEAFF.

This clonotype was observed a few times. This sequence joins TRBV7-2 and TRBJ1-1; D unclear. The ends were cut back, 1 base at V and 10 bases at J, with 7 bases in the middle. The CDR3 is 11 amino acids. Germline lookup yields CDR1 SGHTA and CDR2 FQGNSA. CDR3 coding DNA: TGTGCCAGCAGCTTAGAGGGTTCAGCTTTCTTT. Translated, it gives CASSLEGSAFF. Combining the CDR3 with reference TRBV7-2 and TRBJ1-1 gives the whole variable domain GAGVSQSPSNKVTEKGKDVELRCDPISGHTALYWYRQSLGQGLEFLIYFQGNSAPDKSGLPSDRFSAERTGGSVSTLTIQRTQQEDSAVYLCASSLEGSAFFGQGTRLTVV.

CDR3 nucleotides: TGTGCCAGCAGCCAAGATGGCATCTCCTACGAGCAGTACTTC. Translated: CASSQDGISYEQYF. V is TRBV14 and J is TRBJ2-7; D is uncertain. The CDR3 has 14 amino acids. Germline V lookup: CDR1 SGHDN, CDR2 FVKESK. Trimming stripped 0 bases from V and 0 bases from J, with 6 bases between.

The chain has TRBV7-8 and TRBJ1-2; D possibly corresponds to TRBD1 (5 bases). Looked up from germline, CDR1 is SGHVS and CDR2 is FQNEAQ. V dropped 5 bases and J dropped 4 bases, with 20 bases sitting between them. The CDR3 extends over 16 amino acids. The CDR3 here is CASSPFDSLGTYGYTF. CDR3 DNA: TGTGCCAGCAGCCCGTTTGACAGCCTGGGGACCTATGGCTACACCTTC.

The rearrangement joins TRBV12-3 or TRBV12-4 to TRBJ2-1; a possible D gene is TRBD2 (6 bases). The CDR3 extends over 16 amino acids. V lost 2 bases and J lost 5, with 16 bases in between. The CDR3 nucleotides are TGTGCCAGCAGTTTATTAGCGGACCACCGGAACAATGAGCAGTTCTTC. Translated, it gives CASSLLADHRNNEQFF.

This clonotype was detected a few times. The CDR3 sequence: CAIDQGANTEAFF. CDR3 sequence (DNA): TGTGCCATCGATCAGGGGGCGAACACTGAAGCTTTCTTT. The rearrangement uses TRBV10-3 and TRBJ1-1, with TRBD1 matching 8 bases. V lost 8 bases and J lost 1; bases outside the gene matches: 3. The germline gives CDR1 ENHRY, CDR2 SYGVKD. The CDR3 is made up of 13 amino acids.

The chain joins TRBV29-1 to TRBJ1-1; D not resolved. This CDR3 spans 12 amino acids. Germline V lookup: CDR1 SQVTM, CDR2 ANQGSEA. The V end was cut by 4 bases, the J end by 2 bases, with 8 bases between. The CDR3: CSVVGINTEAFF. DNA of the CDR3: TGCAGCGTTGTGGGCATAAACACTGAAGCTTTCTTT.

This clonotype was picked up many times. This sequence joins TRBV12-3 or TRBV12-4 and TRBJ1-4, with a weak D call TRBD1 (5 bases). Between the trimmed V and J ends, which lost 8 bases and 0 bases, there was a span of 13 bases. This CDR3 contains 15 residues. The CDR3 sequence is CASCRVGATNEKLFF. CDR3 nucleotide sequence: TGTGCCAGCTGCAGGGTGGGTGCAACTAATGAAAAACTGTTTTTT.

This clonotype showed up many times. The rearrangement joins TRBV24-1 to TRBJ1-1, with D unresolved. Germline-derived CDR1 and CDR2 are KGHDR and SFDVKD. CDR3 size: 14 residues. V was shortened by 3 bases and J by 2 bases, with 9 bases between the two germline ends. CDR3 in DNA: TGTGCCACCAGTGATGGACCTATAAACACTGAAGCTTTCTTT. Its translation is CATSDGPINTEAFF.

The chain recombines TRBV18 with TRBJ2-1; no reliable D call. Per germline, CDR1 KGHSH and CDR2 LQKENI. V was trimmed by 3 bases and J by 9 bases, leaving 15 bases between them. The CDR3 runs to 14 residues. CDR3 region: CASSPDPEIGEQFF. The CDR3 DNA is TGTGCCAGCTCACCTGACCCAGAAATCGGTGAGCAGTTCTTC.